The 31 T cell receptor beta chains in this list originate from one sample, sequenced in a study of identical twins. TCRdb processed the 5' RACE reads anew with MiXCR; each CDR3 protein has one entry. The table lists about 100,000 distinct CDR3 sequences, 5.5% to 7% of them singletons. Material for sequencing was memory T cells sorted from blood. The origin of the receptors is a woman aged 45-60 years in good health.

The J gene is TRBJ2-2, the V gene TRBV7-2; D is possibly TRBD2 (6 bases). With 1 base removed from V and 5 bases from J, the gap between germline ends came to 11 bases. This CDR3 has 15 amino acids. In germline, CDR1 is SGHTA, CDR2 FQGNSA. CDR3 sequence: CASSLGGTFTGELFF. The CDR3 DNA reads TGTGCCAGCAGCTTAGGCGGGACTTTTACCGGGGAGCTGTTTTTT. Drawing the rest from reference TRBV7-2 and TRBJ2-2, the complete variable domain is GAGVSQSPSNKVTEKGKDVELRCDPISGHTALYWYRQSLGQGLEFLIYFQGNSAPDKSGLPSDRFSAERTGGSVSTLTIQRTQQEDSAVYLCASSLGGTFTGELFFGEGSRLTVL.

The rearrangement links TRBV20-1 to TRBJ1-1; D is unclear. V lost 6 bases, J lost 0 bases, and 14 bases lay in between. Germline V gene lookup returns CDR1 DFQATT and CDR2 SNEGSKA (reference sequence). The CDR3 is made up of 14 amino acids. The CDR3 loop is CSAVPTGVNTEAFF. The CDR3 DNA reads as TGCAGTGCCGTCCCGACCGGGGTGAACACTGAAGCTTTCTTT.

This clonotype was observed a handful of times. The chain joins TRBV7-9 to TRBJ1-1; D is undetermined. CDR3 size: 11 residues. The V end lost 1 base, the J end lost 7 bases, and 4 bases lay between the germline ends. The germline V gene encodes CDR1 SEHNR and CDR2 FQNEAQ (reference sequence). CDR3 sequence reads: CASSLGIEAFF. As DNA, the CDR3 is TGTGCCAGCAGCTTAGGAATTGAAGCTTTCTTT.

This clonotype was recorded at least ten times. The chain employs TRBV19 and TRBJ1-4; 9 nucleotides line up with TRBD1. With 5 bases clipped from V and 7 bases from J, the junction kept 8 bases outside the gene matches. This CDR3 has 15 residues. Germline V gives CDR1 LNHDA, CDR2 SQIVND (reference sequence). DNA of the CDR3: TGTGCCAGTAGTTCCACAGGGGGCACGGCTGAAAAACTGTTTTTT. It translates to CASSSTGGTAEKLFF. Combining the CDR3 with reference TRBV19 and TRBJ1-4 gives the whole variable domain DGGITQSPKYLFRKEGQNVTLSCEQNLNHDAMYWYRQDPGQGLRLIYYSQIVNDFQKGDIAEGYSVSREKKESFPLTVTSAQKNPTAFYLCASSSTGGTAEKLFFGSGTQLSVL.

This clonotype appeared a few times. The gene calls are TRBV5-6 and TRBJ1-4, with unresolved D. The V gene's germline CDR1 is SGHDT and CDR2 YYEEEE. CDR3 length: 14 residues. V lost 0 bases to trimming and J lost 8 bases, with 11 bases between them. CDR3 amino acids: CASSLGRGTEKLFF. The CDR3 DNA follows: TGTGCCAGCAGCTTGGGGCGAGGTACCGAAAAACTGTTTTTT.

This clonotype has more than one count but fewer than ten. The V call is TRBV3-1, the J call TRBJ1-1; maybe TRBD1 (6 bases). CDR1 and CDR2 from the germline V gene are LGHDT and YNNKEL (reference sequence). The CDR3 contains 16 residues. V was trimmed by 7 bases and J by 3 bases, leaving 21 bases between them. This CDR3 is CASTRGLRGSYTEAFF. In nucleotides, the CDR3 is TGTGCCAGCACCAGGGGATTAAGGGGTAGTTACACTGAAGCTTTCTTT.

This clonotype showed up many times. This chain joins TRBV27 and TRBJ2-3; D gene uncertain. Germline-derived CDR1 and CDR2 are MNHEY and SMNVEV (reference sequence). The CDR3 is 13 amino acids. The V gene lost 5 bases and the J gene lost 6 bases, with 12 bases spanning the gap. CDR3 nucleotide sequence: TGTGCCAGCAGTCGCTCTCGGCCTGATACGCAGTATTTT. It encodes CASSRSRPDTQYF.

With respect to this clonotype: A much more abundant neighbour one base away suggests this may be a read error. The gene calls are TRBV5-1 and TRBJ2-1; the D is unclear. Matching the DNA end better, TRBJ2-7 makes the J call doubtful. This CDR3 is built from 12 residues. The germline V gene has CDR1 SGHRS and CDR2 YFSETQ. In DNA form, the CDR3 reads TGCGCCAGCAGCTTTTCGAGGAGCGAGCAGTACTTC. This sequence encodes CASSFSRSEQYF.

This clonotype was recorded at least ten times. The chain has TRBV12-3 or TRBV12-4 and TRBJ2-3; D not resolved. The CDR3 is made up of 14 amino acids. V was clipped by 2 bases and J by 2 bases, with 8 bases between them. For the CDR3, the DNA is TGTGCCAGCAGTTTACTGGGGATCACAGATACGCAGTATTTT. It specifies CASSLLGITDTQYF.

At least ten counts were recorded for this clonotype. The V call is TRBV12-3 or TRBV12-4, the J call TRBJ1-4; D possibly corresponds to TRBD1 (6 bases). The CDR3 is made up of 17 amino acids. Trimming took 5 bases from V and 0 from J, leaving 16 bases between them. As DNA, the CDR3 is TGTGCCAGCAGTCCCCGGACAGCGACGGCAACTAATGAAAAACTGTTTTTT. As protein: CASSPRTATATNEKLFF.

This clonotype showed up many times. V gene TRBV24-1 combines with J gene TRBJ2-2; possible D gene TRBD2, 6 bases. Germline V lookup: CDR1 KGHDR, CDR2 SFDVKD. The CDR3 runs 15 residues. Trimming stripped 2 bases from V and 6 bases from J, with 12 bases between. Written as DNA, the CDR3 is TGTGCCACCAGTGATTGGGTCGGGAGTTCCGGGGAGCTGTTTTTT. Translating gives CATSDWVGSSGELFF.

The sample holds a few counts of this clonotype. The chain has TRBV7-6 and TRBJ2-6; 8 bases fit TRBD1. The V gene end was trimmed by 5 bases and the J gene end by 3 bases; junction bases not matched to a gene: 9. Looked up from germline, CDR1 is SGHVS and CDR2 is FNYEAQ. The length of the CDR3 is 17 residues. The CDR3: CASSLVTGVVGANVLTF. CDR3 DNA: TGTGCCAGCAGCCTAGTGACAGGGGTTGTTGGGGCCAACGTCCTGACTTTC.

This clonotype was recorded a few times. The V and J genes are TRBV12-3 or TRBV12-4 and TRBJ2-3, with D possibly TRBD2 on 6 matching bases. The CDR3 spans 13 residues. With 10 bases removed from V and 2 bases from J, the gap between germline ends came to 13 bases. CDR3 nucleotide sequence: TGTGCCACCCCGGGACTCCTCACAGATACGCAGTATTTT. This codes for CATPGLLTDTQYF.

Worth noting for this clonotype: Just one base apart from a much larger clone, this may be a read error. The final CDR3 position lacks the conserved phenylalanine or tryptophan, pointing to a likely read error. V usage is TRBV11-2 and J usage is TRBJ2-3; D possibly corresponds to TRBD1 (5 bases). The CDR3 spans 15 residues. CDR1 is SGHAT, CDR2 FQNNGV, per germline. Trimming removed 5 bases at V and 6 bases at J, with 18 bases between. The CDR3 DNA reads as TGTGCCAGCAGCACCGTGGGGCGCCCCACGGATACGCAGTATTGT. It is translated as CASSTVGRPTDTQYC.

This clonotype showed up many times. The rearrangement links TRBV6-5 to TRBJ2-3, with 11 bases fitting TRBD1. The CDR3 sequence is 19 residues long. Germline V gives CDR1 MNHEY, CDR2 SVGAGI. J gave up 2 bases and V 8 bases, and 18 bases lay outside the gene matches. This chain's CDR3 is CASGEGQGASFVYTDTQYF. The DNA for the CDR3 is TGTGCCAGCGGAGAAGGACAGGGGGCTTCATTTGTTTACACAGATACGCAGTATTTT.

This clonotype was found many times. The chain combines TRBV12-3 or TRBV12-4 with TRBJ1-1; 7 nucleotides line up with TRBD1. V lost 6 bases and J lost 0; bases outside the gene matches: 4. The CDR3 consists of 14 residues. CDR3 loop: CASRPGQLNTEAFF. CDR3 bases: TGTGCCAGCAGACCGGGACAGCTGAACACTGAAGCTTTCTTT.

V usage is TRBV28 and J usage is TRBJ1-1; D gene ambiguous. From germline, CDR1 is MDHEN and CDR2 SYDVKM. V was trimmed by 5 bases and J by 8 bases, leaving 9 bases between them. The CDR3 has 11 amino acids. CDR3 DNA: TGTGCCAGCAGTGATAGAGCCGAAGCTTTCTTT. Amino acids: CASSDRAEAFF.

The V call is TRBV11-3, the J call TRBJ1-6, with a weak D call TRBD1 (6 bases). Trimming pared 5 bases from V and 10 bases from J, leaving 15 bases between. Germline-derived CDR1 and CDR2 are SGHNT and YENEEA. The CDR3 covers 14 residues. In DNA form, the CDR3 reads TGTGCCAGCAGCGCCGGACAGCGGATATCACCCCTCCACTTT. It translates to CASSAGQRISPLHF.

There are a few counts of this clonotype. A much larger clone differs by one base, so this may be a read error. The rearrangement links TRBV12-3 or TRBV12-4 to TRBJ1-2; D unclear. There are 14 residues in the CDR3. The CDR3 here is CASSLAGPRAGYPF. The CDR3 nucleotides are TGTGCCAGCAGTTTAGCCGGGCCCAGAGCTGGCTACCCCTTC.

With regard to this clonotype: Since a much larger clone is just one base distant, this may be a read error. J is TRBJ2-5 and V is TRBV3-1; 8 nucleotides line up with TRBD2. With 10 bases clipped from V and 2 bases from J, the junction kept 6 bases outside the gene matches. CDR3 size: 13 residues. CDR1 and CDR2 (germline): LGHDT, YNNKEL (reference sequence). The CDR3 sequence is CANKLAGQETQYF. In DNA, the CDR3 is TGTGCCAACAAGCTAGCGGGTCAAGAGACCCAGTACTTC.

This clonotype was observed at least ten times. The gene calls are TRBV7-8 and TRBJ2-3; 11 nucleotides agree with TRBD2. Trimming cost V 5 bases and J 2 bases; bases outside gene matches: 6. Germline V CDR1 and CDR2: SGHVS, FQNEAQ. The CDR3 totals 16 residues. This CDR3 is CASSPIAGGPTDTQYF. In DNA, the CDR3 is TGTGCCAGCAGCCCGATAGCGGGAGGGCCCACAGATACGCAGTATTTT.

This clonotype has at least ten counts. The CDR3, as DNA: TGTGCCAGCAGCACCCAGAACACTGAAGCTTTCTTT. This codes for CASSTQNTEAFF. The rearrangement links TRBV9 to TRBJ1-1; D gene ambiguous. The CDR3 is 12 amino acids. V was shortened by 4 bases and J by 1 base, with 5 bases between the two germline ends. The germline gives CDR1 SGDLS, CDR2 YYNGEE.

In the case of this clonotype: A read error is possible here, since a much larger clone lies one base away. This chain links TRBV7-8 with TRBJ2-3; TRBD1 matches 10 bases. Germline V gene data show CDR1 as SGHVS and CDR2 as FQNEAQ. This CDR3 has 16 amino acids. The CDR3 region has the DNA TGTGCCTGCAGCTTAGTCGGGACAGGGGTTATAGATACGCAGTATTTT. Translated: CACSLVGTGVIDTQYF.

At least ten counts were recorded for this clonotype. The CDR3 DNA reads TGCAGTGCTAGCGAACAGGGGGACGCTGAAGCTTTCTTT. It codes for CSASEQGDAEAFF. The V gene is TRBV20-1, the J gene TRBJ1-1; 8 nucleotides align to TRBD1. CDR1 DFQATT and CDR2 SNEGSKA come from the germline V gene (reference sequence). The CDR3 has 13 residues. Germline trimming cut 3 bases from V and 6 bases from J; bases unmatched to any gene: 6.

This clonotype was detected many times. The chain couples TRBV6-5 to TRBJ1-6; D gene ambiguous. The CDR3 length is 14 residues. Between the trimmed V and J ends, which lost 0 bases and 9 bases, there was a span of 9 bases. CDR1 is MNHEY and CDR2 is SVGAGI in the germline V gene. CDR3 residues: CASSYSLEGSPLHF. CDR3 nucleotide sequence: TGTGCCAGCAGTTACTCGTTGGAGGGTTCACCCCTCCACTTT.

This clonotype was counted at least ten times. This rearrangement joins TRBV20-1 to TRBJ2-1, with 8 bases matching TRBD2. Germline V gives CDR1 DFQATT, CDR2 SNEGSKA (reference sequence). This CDR3 is built from 15 residues. Losses at the gene ends were 0 bases for V and 3 bases for J; bases not matched to a gene: 4. The CDR3 bases are TGCAGTGCTAGAGATCTCGGGAGGGACTACAATGAGCAGTTCTTC. Translated: CSARDLGRDYNEQFF.

The chain uses TRBV20-1 and TRBJ2-5; D may be TRBD2 (6 bases). Germline V gene data show CDR1 as DFQATT and CDR2 as SNEGSKA (reference sequence). The CDR3 length is 15 residues. V shed 6 bases and J shed 1 base, with 18 bases lying between them. CDR3 bases: TGCAGTGCCACATCTAGCGCCGAGTCCCAAGAGACCCAGTACTTC. Translating it yields CSATSSAESQETQYF.

This clonotype was counted ten times or more. The chain recombines TRBV29-1 with TRBJ2-1, with a weak D call TRBD2 (6 bases). V dropped 7 bases and J dropped 9 bases, with 19 bases sitting between them. The CDR3 has 13 amino acids. Germline V lookup: CDR1 SQVTM, CDR2 ANQGSEA. The CDR3 nucleotides read TGCAGCGCAAAGGAGGGCCCAGGGATTGAGCAGTTCTTC. This translates into CSAKEGPGIEQFF.

This clonotype was detected a few times. V is TRBV30 and J is TRBJ1-4; TRBD1 aligns across 7 bases. With V trimmed by 4 bases and J by 1 base, 6 bases remained unmatched. This CDR3 contains 15 residues. In germline, CDR1 is GTSNPN, CDR2 SVGIG (reference sequence). The CDR3 is CAWMTGRVTNEKLFF. The CDR3 coding sequence is TGTGCCTGGATGACAGGGCGGGTAACTAATGAAAAACTGTTTTTT.

Ten or more counts support this clonotype. The rearrangement joins TRBV4-1 to TRBJ2-1, with 10 bases that match TRBD1. Looked up from germline, CDR1 is MGHRA and CDR2 is YSYEKL. The J segment lost 8 bases and the V segment lost 0 bases, leaving 13 bases of the junction unmatched. The CDR3 length is 18 residues. The CDR3 DNA reads TGCGCCAGCAGCCAAGACCCAACCCGGGACAGGGGTTTGGATGAGCAGTTCTTC. This codes for CASSQDPTRDRGLDEQFF.

This chain connects TRBV27 to TRBJ2-1, with D perhaps TRBD1 (5 bases). The CDR3 is 11 residues long. CDR1 and CDR2 from the germline V gene are MNHEY and SMNVEV (reference sequence). V lost 5 bases, J lost 9 bases, and 8 bases lay in between. The CDR3 region has the DNA TGTGCCAGCAGTATAGGGGTTGAGCAGTTCTTC. Residues: CASSIGVEQFF.